This TCR beta chain was captured by sequencing in a study of shared clonotypes between healthy human individuals. Across the whole study: CD4 naive and CD4 memory each took three plates per donor, while CD8 naive took two and CD8 memory one.

Overall study results and limits: The represented genetic and exposure-history diversity was limited by the small number of donors. For naive CD4 cells, roughly 4.8% of clonotypes were shared across a few donors.

Several immunoSEQ plates held equal portions of the genomic DNA taken from each subset. Here immunoSEQ multiplex PCR was the method, and the copy in TCRdb shows in-frame clones only, minus some. Of about 2.1 million clones listed, 85% to 95% are singletons. Naive-designated CD8 cells lacked CD45RO, were positively enriched for CCR7, and omitted terminally differentiated effector memory CD45RA+ cells. Trimming took off 4 bases at V and 6 bases at J, with 13 bases between the two ends. CDR1 is SQVTM, CDR2 ANQGSEA, per germline. CDR3 length: 12 amino acids. Turning to this clone: Antigen specificity is unknown.

The TCR sequence derives from a man between 18 and 35 years old in good health. Some clones in this sample may be carry-over from other donors' samples. The sample comprised naive CD8+ T cells from PBMCs. The J gene is TRBJ2-7, the V gene TRBV29-1; the D gene is possibly TRBD1 (6 bases). CDR3 DNA sequence: TGCAGCGTTGGGTTACAGGGTTCCGAGCAGTACTTC. Translated, it gives CSVGLQGSEQYF.